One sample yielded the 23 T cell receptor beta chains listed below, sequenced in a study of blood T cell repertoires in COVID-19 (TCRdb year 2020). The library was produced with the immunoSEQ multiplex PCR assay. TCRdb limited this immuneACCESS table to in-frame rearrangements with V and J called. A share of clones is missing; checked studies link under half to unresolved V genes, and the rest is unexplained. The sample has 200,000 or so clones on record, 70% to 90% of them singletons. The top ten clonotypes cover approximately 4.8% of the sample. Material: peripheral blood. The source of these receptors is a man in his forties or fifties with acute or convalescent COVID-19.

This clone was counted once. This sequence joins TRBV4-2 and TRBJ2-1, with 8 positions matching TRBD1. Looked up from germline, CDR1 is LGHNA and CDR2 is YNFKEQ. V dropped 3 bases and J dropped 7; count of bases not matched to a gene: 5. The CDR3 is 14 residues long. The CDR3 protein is CASSQGDRKNEQFF. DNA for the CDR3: TGTGCCAGCAGCCAGGGGGACAGGAAAAATGAGCAGTTCTTC.

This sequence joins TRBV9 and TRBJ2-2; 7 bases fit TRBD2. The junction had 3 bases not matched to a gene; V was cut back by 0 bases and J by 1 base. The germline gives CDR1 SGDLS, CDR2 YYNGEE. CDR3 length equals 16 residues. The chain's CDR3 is CASSVEPGGNTGELFF. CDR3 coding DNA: TGTGCCAGCAGCGTAGAACCGGGGGGGAACACCGGGGAGCTGTTTTTT.

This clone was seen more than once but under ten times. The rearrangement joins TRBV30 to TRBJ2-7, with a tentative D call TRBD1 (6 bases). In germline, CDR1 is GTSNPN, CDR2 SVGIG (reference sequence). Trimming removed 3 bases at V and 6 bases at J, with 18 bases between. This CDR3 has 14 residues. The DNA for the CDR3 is TGTGCCTGGAGGACGAGCGCCGAAGGGGGCGAGCAGTACTTC. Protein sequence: CAWRTSAEGGEQYF.

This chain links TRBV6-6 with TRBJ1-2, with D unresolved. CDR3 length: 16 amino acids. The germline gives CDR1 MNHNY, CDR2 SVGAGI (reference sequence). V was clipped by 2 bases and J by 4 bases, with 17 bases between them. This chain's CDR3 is CASSYEGSVRGYGYTF. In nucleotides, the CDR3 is TGTGCCAGCAGTTACGAAGGGTCAGTCCGGGGCTATGGCTACACCTTC.

The CDR3 DNA sequence: TGCAGTGCTAGTACGGGACAGGGTTTCAATGAGCAGTTCTTC. Residues: CSASTGQGFNEQFF. The chain couples TRBV20-1 to TRBJ2-1; 9 nucleotides agree with TRBD1. Unmatched junction bases numbered 6, after V lost 3 bases and J lost 6 bases. In germline, CDR1 is DFQATT, CDR2 SNEGSKA (reference sequence). The CDR3 spans 14 residues.

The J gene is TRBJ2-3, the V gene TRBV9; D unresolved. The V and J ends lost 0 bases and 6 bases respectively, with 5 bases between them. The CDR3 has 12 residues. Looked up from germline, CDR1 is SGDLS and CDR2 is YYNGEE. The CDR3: CASSVAQDTQYF. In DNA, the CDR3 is TGTGCCAGCAGCGTAGCCCAGGATACGCAGTATTTT.

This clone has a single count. Here the CDR3 reads CASSLGTVNLEQYF. CDR3 bases: TGTGCCAGCTCACTCGGGACAGTTAACCTCGAGCAGTACTTC. The J gene is TRBJ2-7, the V gene TRBV18, with 7 bases lining up with TRBD1. The V segment lost 4 bases and the J segment 6 bases; nucleotides outside the gene matches: 9. This CDR3 has 14 residues. Germline V gene lookup returns CDR1 KGHSH and CDR2 LQKENI. Full variable domain (remainder filled in from reference TRBV18 and TRBJ2-7): NAGVMQNPRHLVRRRGQEARLRCSPMKGHSHVYWYRQLPEEGLKFMVYLQKENIIDESGMPKERFSAEFPKEGPSILRIQQVVRGDSAAYFCASSLGTVNLEQYFGPGTRLTVT.

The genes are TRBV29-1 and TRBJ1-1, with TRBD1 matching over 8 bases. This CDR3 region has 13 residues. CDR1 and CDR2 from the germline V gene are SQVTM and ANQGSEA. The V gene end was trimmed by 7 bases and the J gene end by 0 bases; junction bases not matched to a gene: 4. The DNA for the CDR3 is TGCAGCGCCCCGGGACAGGTGAACACTGAAGCTTTCTTT. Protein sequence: CSAPGQVNTEAFF. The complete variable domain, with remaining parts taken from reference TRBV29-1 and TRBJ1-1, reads SAVISQKPSRDICQRGTSLTIQCQVDSQVTMMFWYRQQPGQSLTLIATANQGSEATYESGFVIDKFPISRPNLTFSTLTVSNMSPEDSSIYLCSAPGQVNTEAFFGQGTRLTVV.

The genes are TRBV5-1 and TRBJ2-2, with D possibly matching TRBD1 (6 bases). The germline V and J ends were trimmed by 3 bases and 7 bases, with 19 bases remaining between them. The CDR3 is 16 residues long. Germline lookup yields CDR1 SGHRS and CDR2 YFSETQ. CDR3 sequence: CASSSGDRIPNGELFF. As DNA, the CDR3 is TGCGCCAGCAGCTCAGGGGATCGGATTCCGAACGGGGAGCTGTTTTTT.

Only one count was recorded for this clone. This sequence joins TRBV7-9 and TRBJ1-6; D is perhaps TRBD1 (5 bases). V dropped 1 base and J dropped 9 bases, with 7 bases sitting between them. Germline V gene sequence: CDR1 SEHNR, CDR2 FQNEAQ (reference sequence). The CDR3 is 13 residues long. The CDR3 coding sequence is TGTGCCAGCAGCTTAGAAGGGGTTTCACCCCTCCACTTT. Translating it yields CASSLEGVSPLHF.

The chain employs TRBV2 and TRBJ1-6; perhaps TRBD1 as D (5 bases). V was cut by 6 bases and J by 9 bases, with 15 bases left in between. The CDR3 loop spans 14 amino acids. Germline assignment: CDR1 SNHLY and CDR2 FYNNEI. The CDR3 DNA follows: TGTGCCAGCAGGATGGACGGTAGGGGTTCACCCCTCCACTTT. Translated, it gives CASRMDGRGSPLHF. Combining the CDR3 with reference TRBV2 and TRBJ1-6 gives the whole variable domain EPEVTQTPSHQVTQMGQEVILRCVPISNHLYFYWYRQILGQKVEFLVSFYNNEISEKSEIFDDQFSVERPDGSNFTLKIRSTKLEDSAMYFCASRMDGRGSPLHFGNGTRLTVT.

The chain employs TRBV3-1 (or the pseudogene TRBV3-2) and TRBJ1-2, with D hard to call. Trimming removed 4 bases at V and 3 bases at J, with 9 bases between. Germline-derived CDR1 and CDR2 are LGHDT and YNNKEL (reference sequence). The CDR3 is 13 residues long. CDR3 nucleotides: TGTGCCAGCAGCCCGACACAATACTATGGCTACACCTTC. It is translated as CASSPTQYYGYTF.

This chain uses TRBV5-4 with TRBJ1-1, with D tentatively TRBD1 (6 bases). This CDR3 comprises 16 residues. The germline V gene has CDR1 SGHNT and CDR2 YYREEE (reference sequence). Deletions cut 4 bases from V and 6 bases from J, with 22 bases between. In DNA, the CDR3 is TGTGCCAGCAGCCATGGGGGCCCATCGGCGGTCGCTGAAGCTTTCTTT. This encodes CASSHGGPSAVAEAFF.

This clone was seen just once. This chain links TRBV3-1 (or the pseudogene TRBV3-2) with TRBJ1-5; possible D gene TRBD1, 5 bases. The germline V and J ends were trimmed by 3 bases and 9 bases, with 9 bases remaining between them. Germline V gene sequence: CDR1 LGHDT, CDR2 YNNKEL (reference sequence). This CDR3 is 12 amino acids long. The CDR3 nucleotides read TGTGCCAGCAGCCAGGCCCAGGGGCCCCAGCATTTT. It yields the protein CASSQAQGPQHF.

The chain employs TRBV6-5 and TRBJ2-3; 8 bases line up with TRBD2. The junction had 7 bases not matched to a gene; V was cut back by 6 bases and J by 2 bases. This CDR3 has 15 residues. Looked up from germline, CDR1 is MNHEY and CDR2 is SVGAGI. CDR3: CASSPRGGVTDTQYF. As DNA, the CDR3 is TGTGCCAGCAGCCCCCGGGGGGGGGTCACAGATACGCAGTATTTT.

The CDR3 sequence is CASSRMQGAPGYTF. The CDR3 DNA reads TGTGCCAGCAGCCGGATGCAGGGTGCCCCTGGCTACACCTTC. The gene calls are TRBV3-1 (or the pseudogene TRBV3-2) and TRBJ1-2, with D maybe TRBD1 (5 bases). The CDR3 contains 14 residues. CDR1 LGHDT and CDR2 YNNKEL come from the germline V gene (reference sequence). Trimming took off 4 bases at V and 7 bases at J, with 16 bases between the two ends.

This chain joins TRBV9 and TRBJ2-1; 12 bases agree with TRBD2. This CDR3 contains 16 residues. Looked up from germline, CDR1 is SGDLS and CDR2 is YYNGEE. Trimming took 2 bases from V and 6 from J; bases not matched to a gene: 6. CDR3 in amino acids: CASSVLAGGLSNEQFF. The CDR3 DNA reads TGTGCCAGCAGCGTCCTAGCGGGGGGGCTGAGCAATGAGCAGTTCTTC.

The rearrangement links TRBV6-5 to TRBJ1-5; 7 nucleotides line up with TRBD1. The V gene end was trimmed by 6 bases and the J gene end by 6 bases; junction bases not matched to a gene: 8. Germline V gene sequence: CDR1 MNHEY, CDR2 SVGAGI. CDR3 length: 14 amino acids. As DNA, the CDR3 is TGTGCCAGCAGACCCGACAGGGCGACTCAGCCCCAGCATTTT. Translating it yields CASRPDRATQPQHF.

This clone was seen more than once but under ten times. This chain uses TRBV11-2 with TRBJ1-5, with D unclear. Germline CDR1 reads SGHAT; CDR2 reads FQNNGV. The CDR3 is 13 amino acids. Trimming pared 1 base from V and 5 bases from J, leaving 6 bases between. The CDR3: CASSLGEYQPQHF. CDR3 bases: TGTGCCAGCAGCTTAGGAGAATATCAGCCCCAGCATTTT.

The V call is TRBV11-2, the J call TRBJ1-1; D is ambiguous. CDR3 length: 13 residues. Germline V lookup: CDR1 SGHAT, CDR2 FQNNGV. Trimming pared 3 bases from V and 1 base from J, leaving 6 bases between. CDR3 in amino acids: CASSFGQNTEAFF. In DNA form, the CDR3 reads TGTGCCAGCAGCTTTGGGCAGAACACTGAAGCTTTCTTT.

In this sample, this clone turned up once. The CDR3 here is CASSLAGSSNQPQHF. CDR3 DNA sequence: TGTGCCAGCAGCTTAGCGGGGTCCAGCAATCAGCCCCAGCATTTT. The rearrangement links TRBV6-2 or TRBV6-3 to TRBJ1-5, with D unclear. Germline V lookup: CDR1 MNHEY, CDR2 SVGEGT. The CDR3 loop spans 15 amino acids. V was cut by 6 bases and J by 1 base, with 13 bases left in between.

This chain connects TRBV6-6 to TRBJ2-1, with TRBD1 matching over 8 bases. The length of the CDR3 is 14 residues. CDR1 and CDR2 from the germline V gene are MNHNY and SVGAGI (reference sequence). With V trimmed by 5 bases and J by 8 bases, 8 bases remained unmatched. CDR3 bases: TGTGCCAGCAGTCCCCGACAGGGGTTCGATGAGCAGTTCTTC. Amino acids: CASSPRQGFDEQFF.

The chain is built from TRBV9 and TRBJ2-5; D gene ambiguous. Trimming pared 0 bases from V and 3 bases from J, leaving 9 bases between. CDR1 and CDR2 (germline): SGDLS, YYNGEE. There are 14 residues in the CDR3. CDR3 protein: CASSVAALEETQYF. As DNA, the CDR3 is TGTGCCAGCAGCGTAGCAGCGCTTGAAGAGACCCAGTACTTC. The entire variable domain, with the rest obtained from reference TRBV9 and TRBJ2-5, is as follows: DSGVTQTPKHLITATGQRVTLRCSPRSGDLSVYWYQQSLDQGLQFLIQYYNGEERAKGNILERFSAQQFPDLHSELNLSSLELGDSALYFCASSVAALEETQYFGPGTRLLVL.